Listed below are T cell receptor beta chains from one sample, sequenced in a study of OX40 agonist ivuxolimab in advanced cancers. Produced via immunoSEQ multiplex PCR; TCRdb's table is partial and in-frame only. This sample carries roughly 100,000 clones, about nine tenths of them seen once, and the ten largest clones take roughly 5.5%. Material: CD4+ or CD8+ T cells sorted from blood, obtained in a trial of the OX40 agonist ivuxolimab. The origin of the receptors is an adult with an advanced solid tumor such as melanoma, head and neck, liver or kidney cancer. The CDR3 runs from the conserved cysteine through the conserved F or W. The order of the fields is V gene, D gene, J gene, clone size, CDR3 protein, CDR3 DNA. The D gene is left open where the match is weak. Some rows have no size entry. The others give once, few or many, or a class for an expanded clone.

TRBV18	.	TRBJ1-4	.	CASSPSFPTNEKLFF	TGTGCCAGCTCACCTAGTTTTCCAACTAATGAAAAACTGTTTTTT
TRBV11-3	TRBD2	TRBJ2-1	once	CASSAGTSGTPEQFF	TGTGCCAGCAGCGCCGGGACTAGCGGGACCCCCGAGCAGTTCTTC
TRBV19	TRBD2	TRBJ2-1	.	CASRTSGRTYNEQFF	TGTGCCAGTCGAACTAGCGGGCGAACTTACAATGAGCAGTTCTTC
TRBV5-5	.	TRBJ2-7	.	CASSLDEYEQYF	TGTGCCAGCAGCTTGGATGAGTACGAGCAGTACTTC
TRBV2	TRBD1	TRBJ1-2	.	CASRIGQGAPEGYTF	TGTGCCAGCCGTATCGGACAGGGGGCACCGGAGGGCTACACCTTC
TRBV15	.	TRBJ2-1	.	CATSRDRGAAVEQFF	TGTGCCACCAGCAGAGATCGGGGGGCGGCAGTAGAGCAGTTCTTC
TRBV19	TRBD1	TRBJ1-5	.	CASTLRGGTGKSNQPQHF	TGTGCCAGTACCCTTAGGGGAGGGACAGGGAAGAGCAATCAGCCCCAGCATTTT
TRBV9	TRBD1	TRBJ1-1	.	CASSTSGQGNTEAFF	TGTGCCAGCAGCACCAGCGGACAGGGGAACACTGAAGCTTTCTTT
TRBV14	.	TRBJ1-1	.	CASSLTSGTEAFF	TGTGCCAGCAGCCTGACCTCGGGCACTGAAGCTTTCTTT
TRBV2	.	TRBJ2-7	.	CASRDSQKEYF	TGTGCCAGCAGGGACAGTCAAAAGGAGTACTTC
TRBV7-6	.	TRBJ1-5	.	CASSGTGIGPQHF	TGTGCCAGCAGCGGAACAGGGATCGGGCCCCAGCATTTT
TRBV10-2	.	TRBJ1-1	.	CASIGQLMNTEAFF	TGCGCCAGCATAGGACAGCTCATGAACACTGAAGCTTTCTTT
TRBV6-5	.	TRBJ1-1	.	CASSYGSGRRGTEAFF	TGTGCCAGCAGTTACGGCAGTGGTCGGAGGGGCACTGAAGCTTTCTTT
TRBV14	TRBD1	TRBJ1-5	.	CASSQEWNRGRNQPQHF	TGTGCCAGCAGCCAAGAATGGAACAGGGGACGCAATCAGCCCCAGCATTTT
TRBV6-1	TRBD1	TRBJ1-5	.	CASSEAGTGLVSNQPQHF	TGTGCCAGCAGTGAAGCTGGGACAGGGCTAGTCAGCAATCAGCCCCAGCATTTT
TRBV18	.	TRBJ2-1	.	CASSPISLAVRGEQFF	TGTGCCAGCTCCCCTATCTCTCTAGCGGTAAGGGGGGAGCAGTTCTTC
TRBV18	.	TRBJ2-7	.	CASSPSIGRVSEQYF	TGTGCCAGCTCACCTTCGATCGGCCGGGTAAGCGAGCAGTACTTC
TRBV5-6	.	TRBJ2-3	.	CASSLDRTDTQYF	TGTGCCAGCAGCCTGGACCGAACAGATACGCAGTATTTT
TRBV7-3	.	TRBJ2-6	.	CASSGGTALSGANVLTF	TGTGCCAGCAGCGGAGGGACAGCGCTCTCTGGGGCCAACGTCCTGACTTTC
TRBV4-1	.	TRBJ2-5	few	CASSHEETQYF	TGCGCCAGCAGCCATGAAGAGACCCAGTACTTC
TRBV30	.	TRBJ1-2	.	CAWSVRGPGENGYTF	TGTGCCTGGAGTGTACGAGGACCGGGGGAAAATGGCTACACCTTC
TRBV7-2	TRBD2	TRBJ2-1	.	CASSPTTSGSPFF	TGTGCCAGCAGCCCCACGACTAGCGGGAGCCCGTTCTTC
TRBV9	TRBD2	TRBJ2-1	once	CASSLSGGYYNEQFF	TGTGCCAGCAGCCTCAGCGGGGGCTACTACAATGAGCAGTTCTTC
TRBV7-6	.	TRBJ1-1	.	CASSFGGGTEAFF	TGTGCCAGCAGCTTCGGGGGGGGGACTGAAGCTTTCTTT
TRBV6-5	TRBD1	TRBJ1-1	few	CASTDRVAGNTEAFF	TGTGCCAGCACGGACAGGGTCGCCGGGAACACTGAAGCTTTCTTT
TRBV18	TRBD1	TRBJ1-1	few	CASSPPRGPNTEAFF	TGTGCCAGCTCACCACCCAGGGGGCCGAACACTGAAGCTTTCTTT
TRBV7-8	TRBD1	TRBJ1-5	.	CASSWTGKDQPQHF	TGTGCCAGCAGCTGGACAGGGAAAGATCAGCCCCAGCATTTT
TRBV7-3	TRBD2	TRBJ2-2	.	CASSLNPSGKDTGELFF	TGTGCCAGCAGCTTAAATCCTAGCGGGAAGGACACCGGGGAGCTGTTTTTT
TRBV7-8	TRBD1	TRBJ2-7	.	CASRSDRALYEQYF	TGTGCCAGCAGATCTGACAGGGCCCTCTACGAGCAGTACTTC
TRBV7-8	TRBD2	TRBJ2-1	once	CASSLGGLAGINEQFF	TGTGCCAGCAGCTTAGGGGGACTAGCGGGAATCAATGAGCAGTTCTTC
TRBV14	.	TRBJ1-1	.	CASSQVPGTEAFF	TGTGCCAGCAGCCAAGTTCCCGGCACTGAAGCTTTCTTT
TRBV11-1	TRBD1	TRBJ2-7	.	CASSLDQNSQGANEQYF	TGTGCCAGCAGCTTAGACCAAAATTCGCAGGGGGCGAACGAGCAGTACTTC
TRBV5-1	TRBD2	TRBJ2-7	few	CASRVGGNSYEQYF	TGCGCCAGCAGGGTCGGGGGGAACTCCTACGAGCAGTACTTC
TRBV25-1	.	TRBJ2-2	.	CASSELGARGLFF	TGTGCCAGCAGTGAATTAGGGGCCCGCGGGCTGTTTTTT
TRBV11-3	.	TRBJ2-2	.	CASSPRPTNTGELFF	TGTGCCAGCAGCCCACGACCGACGAACACCGGGGAGCTGTTTTTT
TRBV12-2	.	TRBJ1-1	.	CASRQPSDSRVNTEAFF	TGTGCAAGTCGCCAACCCTCGGACAGCAGGGTGAACACTGAAGCTTTCTTT
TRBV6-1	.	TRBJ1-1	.	CASSETLGLLEAFF	TGTGCCAGCAGTGAAACATTGGGACTGTTGGAAGCTTTCTTT